This TCR beta chain was obtained from a study of neurological immune-mediated disorders. General study results and limits: Private repertoires in all groups were suggested, as expanded clones shared no CDR3 amino acid sequences across subjects. Multiple sclerosis, the disease with the least TCR clonal expansion, fell below healthy controls, whereas HTLV-1-associated myelopathy showed the most. Phylogenetic grouping assigned the repertoires of 18 of 34 multiple sclerosis patients to a single related-CDR3 cluster, representing a possible signature.

TCRdb reprocessed the 5' RACE reads via MiXCR and lists one record per CDR3 protein. The table includes under 80,000 distinct CDR3 sequences, around 5.2% detected once. 2 million unsorted PBMCs were stored in RNAlater at -80 °C before RNA extraction. This clonotype was picked up many times. What it recognizes is unknown. Source material: PBMCs. This clonotype originated in a woman aged 25 to 39 with multiple sclerosis.

The CDR3 nucleotides read TGCAGTGCTAGAAACCTCAGGGAAAGCACAGATACGCAGTATTTT. Translating gives CSARNLRESTDTQYF. The chain links TRBV20-1 to TRBJ2-3, with D possibly being TRBD1 (5 bases). Trimming pared 2 bases from V and 0 bases from J, leaving 12 bases between. The CDR3 sequence is 15 residues long. The germline V gene encodes CDR1 DFQATT and CDR2 SNEGSKA (reference sequence).